Detailed here is one TCR beta chain. V lost 1 base to trimming and J lost 0 bases, with 7 bases between them. The CDR3 totals 14 residues. In germline, CDR1 is SGHDT, CDR2 YYEEEE. This specimen comes from a study of blood T cell repertoires in COVID-19. In the study overall: The United States, Italy and Spain were the sources of the acute and convalescent COVID-19 samples. Sample material is recorded as cDNA or gDNA derived from T cells, B-cell-depleted T cells, or PBMCs.

Original analysis: By means of reference gene primer amplification, nucleated cell counts were estimated. TCRdb's copy holds only in-frame clones and misses some; the assay was immunoSEQ multiplex PCR. That table furnishes V, J and clone size, whereas the DNA furnished D and trimming. The table shows over 120,000 clones, with less than 80% occurring only once. This TCR came from a woman older than 75 with active or convalescent COVID-19. Sequenced input: peripheral blood. The rearrangement uses TRBV5-6 and TRBJ1-2; D unclear. CDR3 nucleotides: TGTGCCAGCAGCTTGAGAGGGTCTAACTATGGCTACACCTTC. Amino acid sequence: CASSLRGSNYGYTF.